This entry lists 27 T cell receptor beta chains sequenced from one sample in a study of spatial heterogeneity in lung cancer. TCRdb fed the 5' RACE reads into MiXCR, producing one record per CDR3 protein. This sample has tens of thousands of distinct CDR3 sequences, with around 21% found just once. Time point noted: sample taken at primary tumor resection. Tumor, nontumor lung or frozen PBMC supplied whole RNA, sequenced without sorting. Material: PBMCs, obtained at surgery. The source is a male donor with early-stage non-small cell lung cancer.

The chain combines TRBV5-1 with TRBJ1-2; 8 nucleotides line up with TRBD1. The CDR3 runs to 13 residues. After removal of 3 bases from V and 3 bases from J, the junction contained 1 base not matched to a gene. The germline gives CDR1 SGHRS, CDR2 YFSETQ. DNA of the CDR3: TGCGCCAGCAGCTCGGGACAGGACTATGGCTACACCTTC. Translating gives CASSSGQDYGYTF.

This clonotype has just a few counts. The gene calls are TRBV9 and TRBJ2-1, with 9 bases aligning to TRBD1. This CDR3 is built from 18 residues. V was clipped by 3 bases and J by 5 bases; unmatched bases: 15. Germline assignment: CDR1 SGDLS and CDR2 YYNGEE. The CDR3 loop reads CASSARLTGTGINNEQFF. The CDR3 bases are TGTGCCAGCAGCGCCCGTCTGACCGGGACAGGGATAAACAATGAGCAGTTCTTC.

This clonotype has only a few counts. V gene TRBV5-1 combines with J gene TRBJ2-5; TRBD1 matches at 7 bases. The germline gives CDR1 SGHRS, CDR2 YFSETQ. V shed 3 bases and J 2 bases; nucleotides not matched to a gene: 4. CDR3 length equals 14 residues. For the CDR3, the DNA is TGCGCCAGCAGCTCGGGCAGGGGGCAAGAGACCCAGTACTTC. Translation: CASSSGRGQETQYF.

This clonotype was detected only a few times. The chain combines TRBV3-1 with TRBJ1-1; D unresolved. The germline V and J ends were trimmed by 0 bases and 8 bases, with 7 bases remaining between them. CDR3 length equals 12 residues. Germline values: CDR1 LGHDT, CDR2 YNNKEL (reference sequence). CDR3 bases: TGTGCCAGCAGCCAAGAAACACGGGAAGCTTTCTTT. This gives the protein CASSQETREAFF. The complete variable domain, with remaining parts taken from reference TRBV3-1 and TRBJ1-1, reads DTAVSQTPKYLVTQMGNDKSIKCEQNLGHDTMYWYKQDSKKFLKIMFSYNNKELIINETVPNRFSPKSPDKAHLNLHINSLELGDSAVYFCASSQETREAFFGQGTRLTVV.

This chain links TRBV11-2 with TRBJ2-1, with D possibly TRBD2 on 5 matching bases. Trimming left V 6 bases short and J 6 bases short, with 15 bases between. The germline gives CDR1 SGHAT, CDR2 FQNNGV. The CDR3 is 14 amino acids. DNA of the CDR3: TGTGCCAGCAGTAGCCTCCCGGGGTCCAATGAGCAGTTCTTC. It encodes CASSSLPGSNEQFF.

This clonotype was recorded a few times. This chain's CDR3 is CASRGDPSSYNEQFF. CDR3 coding DNA: TGTGCCAGCAGAGGGGACCCTAGCTCCTACAATGAGCAGTTCTTC. The chain is built from TRBV6-6 and TRBJ2-1; the D call may be TRBD1 or TRBD2 (5 bases each). Between the trimmed V and J ends, which lost 6 bases and 0 bases, there was a span of 12 bases. The CDR3 extends over 15 amino acids. The germline V gene has CDR1 MNHNY and CDR2 SVGAGI (reference sequence).

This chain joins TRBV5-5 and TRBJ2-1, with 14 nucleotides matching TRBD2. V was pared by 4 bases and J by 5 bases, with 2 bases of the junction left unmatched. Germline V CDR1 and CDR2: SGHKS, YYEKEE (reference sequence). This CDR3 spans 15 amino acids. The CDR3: CASSLGLAGDNEQFF. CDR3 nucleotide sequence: TGTGCCAGCAGCCTGGGACTAGCGGGAGACAATGAGCAGTTCTTC. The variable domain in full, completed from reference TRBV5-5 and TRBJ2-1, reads DAGVTQSPTHLIKTRGQQVTLRCSPISGHKSVSWYQQVLGQGPQFIFQYYEKEERGRGNFPDRFSARQFPNYSSELNVNALLLGDSALYLCASSLGLAGDNEQFFGPGTRLTVL.

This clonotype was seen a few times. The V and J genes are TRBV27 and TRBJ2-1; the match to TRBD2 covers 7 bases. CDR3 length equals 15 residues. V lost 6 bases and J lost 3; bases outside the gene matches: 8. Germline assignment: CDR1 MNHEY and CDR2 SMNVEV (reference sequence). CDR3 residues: CASSFSSGNYNEQFF. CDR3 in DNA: TGTGCCAGCAGCTTCTCTAGCGGAAACTACAATGAGCAGTTCTTC.

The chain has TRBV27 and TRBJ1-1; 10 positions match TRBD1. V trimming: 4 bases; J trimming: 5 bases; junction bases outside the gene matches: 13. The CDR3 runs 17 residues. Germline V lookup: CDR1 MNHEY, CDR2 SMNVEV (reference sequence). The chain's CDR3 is CASSSYRDRGLGTEAFF. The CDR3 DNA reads TGTGCCAGCAGTTCATACCGGGACAGGGGATTAGGGACTGAAGCTTTCTTT.

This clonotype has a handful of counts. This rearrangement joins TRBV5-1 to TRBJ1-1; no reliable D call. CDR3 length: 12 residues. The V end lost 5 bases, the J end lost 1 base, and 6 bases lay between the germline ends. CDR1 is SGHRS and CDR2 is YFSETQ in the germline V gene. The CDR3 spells CASSTGNTEAFF. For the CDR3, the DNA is TGCGCCAGCAGTACCGGGAACACTGAAGCTTTCTTT. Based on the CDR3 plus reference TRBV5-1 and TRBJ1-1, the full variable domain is KAGVTQTPRYLIKTRGQQVTLSCSPISGHRSVSWYQQTPGQGLQFLFEYFSETQRNKGNFPGRFSGRQFSNSRSEMNVSTLELGDSALYLCASSTGNTEAFFGQGTRLTVV.

The CDR3 here is CATSSQRTNTAFF. DNA for the CDR3: TGTGCCACCAGCAGTCAACGTACTAACACAGCTTTCTTT. This chain links TRBV15 with TRBJ1-1, with D hard to call. The CDR3 has 13 amino acids. Trimming left V 3 bases short and J 10 bases short, with 15 bases between. Germline V CDR1 and CDR2: LNHNV, YYDKDF (reference sequence).

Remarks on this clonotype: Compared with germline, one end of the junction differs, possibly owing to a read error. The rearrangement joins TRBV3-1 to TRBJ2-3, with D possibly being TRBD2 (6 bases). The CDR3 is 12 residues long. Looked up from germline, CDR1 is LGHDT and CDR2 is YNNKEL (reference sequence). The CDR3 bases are TGTGCCAGCAGCCACAACGGGGACTCCCCGCTTTTT. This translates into CASSHNGDSPLF.

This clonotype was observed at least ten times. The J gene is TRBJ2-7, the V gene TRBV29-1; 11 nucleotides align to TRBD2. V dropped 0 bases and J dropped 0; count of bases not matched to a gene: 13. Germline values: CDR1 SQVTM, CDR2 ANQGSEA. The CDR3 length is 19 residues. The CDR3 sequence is CSVEDLQGLAASSSYEQYF. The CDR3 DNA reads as TGCAGCGTTGAAGACCTTCAGGGACTAGCGGCCTCCAGCTCCTACGAGCAGTACTTC.

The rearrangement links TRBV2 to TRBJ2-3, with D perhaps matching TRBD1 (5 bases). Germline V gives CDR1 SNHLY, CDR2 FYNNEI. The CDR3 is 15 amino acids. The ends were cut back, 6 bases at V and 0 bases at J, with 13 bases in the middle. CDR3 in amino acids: CASSPTGDSTDTQYF. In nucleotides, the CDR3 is TGTGCCAGCAGCCCCACAGGAGATAGCACAGATACGCAGTATTTT.

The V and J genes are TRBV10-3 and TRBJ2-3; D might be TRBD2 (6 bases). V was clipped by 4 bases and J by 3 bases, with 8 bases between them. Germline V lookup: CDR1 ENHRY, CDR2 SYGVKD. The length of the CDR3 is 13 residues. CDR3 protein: CAISGLGTDTQYF. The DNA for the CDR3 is TGTGCCATCAGTGGACTAGGAACAGATACGCAGTATTTT.

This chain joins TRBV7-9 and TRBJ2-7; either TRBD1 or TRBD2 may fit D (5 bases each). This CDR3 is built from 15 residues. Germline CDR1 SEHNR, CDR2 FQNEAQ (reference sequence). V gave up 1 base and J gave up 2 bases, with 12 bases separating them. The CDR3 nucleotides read TGTGCCAGCAGCTTAGGATCCGGGGACCCCTACGAGCAGTACTTC. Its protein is CASSLGSGDPYEQYF. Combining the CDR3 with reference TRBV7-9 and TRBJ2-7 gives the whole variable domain DTGVSQNPRHKITKRGQNVTFRCDPISEHNRLYWYRQTLGQGPEFLTYFQNEAQLEKSRLLSDRFSAERPKGSFSTLEIQRTEQGDSAMYLCASSLGSGDPYEQYFGPGTRLTVT.

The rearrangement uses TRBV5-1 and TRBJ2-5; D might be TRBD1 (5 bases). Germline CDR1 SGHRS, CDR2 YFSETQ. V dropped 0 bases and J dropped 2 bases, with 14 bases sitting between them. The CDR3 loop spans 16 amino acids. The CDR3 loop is CASSLGPARDQETQYF. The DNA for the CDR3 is TGCGCCAGCAGCTTGGGCCCGGCCAGGGATCAAGAGACCCAGTACTTC.

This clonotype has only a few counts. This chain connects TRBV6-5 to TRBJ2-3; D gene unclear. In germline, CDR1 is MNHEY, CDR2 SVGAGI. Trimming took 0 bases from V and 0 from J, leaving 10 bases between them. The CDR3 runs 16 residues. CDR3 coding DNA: TGTGCCAGCAGTTACTCTCTGGCGGTGAGCACAGATACGCAGTATTTT. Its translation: CASSYSLAVSTDTQYF.

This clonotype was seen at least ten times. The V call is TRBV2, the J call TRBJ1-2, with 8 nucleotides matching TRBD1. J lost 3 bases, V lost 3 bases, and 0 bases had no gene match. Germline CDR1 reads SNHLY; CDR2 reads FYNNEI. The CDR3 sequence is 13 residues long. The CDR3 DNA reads TGTGCCAGCAGTGAGACAGGGGACTATGGCTACACCTTC. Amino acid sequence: CASSETGDYGYTF.

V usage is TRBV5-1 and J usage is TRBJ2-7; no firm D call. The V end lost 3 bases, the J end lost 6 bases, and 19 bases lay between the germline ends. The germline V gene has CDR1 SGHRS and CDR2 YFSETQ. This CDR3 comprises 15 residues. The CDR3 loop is CASSSDPGTNGEQYF. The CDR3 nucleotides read TGCGCCAGCAGCTCAGACCCCGGAACGAACGGCGAGCAGTACTTC.

CDR3 coding DNA: TGCGCCAGCAGCTTGGGTGTAACTGGGGCCAACGTCCTGACTTTC. Its translation: CASSLGVTGANVLTF. This chain connects TRBV5-1 to TRBJ2-6; D unclear. V shed 0 bases and J shed 2 bases, with 6 bases lying between them. Germline-derived CDR1 and CDR2 are SGHRS and YFSETQ. CDR3 length: 15 amino acids.

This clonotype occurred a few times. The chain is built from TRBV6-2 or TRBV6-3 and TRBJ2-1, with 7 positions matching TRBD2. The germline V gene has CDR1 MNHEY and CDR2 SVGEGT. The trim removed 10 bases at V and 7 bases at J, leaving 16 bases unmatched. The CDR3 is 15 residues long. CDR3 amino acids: CATRDGRFGGNEQFF. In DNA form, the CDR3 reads TGTGCCACTCGGGACGGCCGGTTCGGGGGGAATGAGCAGTTCTTC.

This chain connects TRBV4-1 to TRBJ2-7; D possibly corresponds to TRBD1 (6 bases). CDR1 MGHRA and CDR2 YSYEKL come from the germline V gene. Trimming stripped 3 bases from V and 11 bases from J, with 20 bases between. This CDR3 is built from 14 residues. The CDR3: CASSQPGTPPGEYF. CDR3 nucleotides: TGCGCCAGCAGCCAGCCCGGGACACCACCAGGGGAGTACTTC.

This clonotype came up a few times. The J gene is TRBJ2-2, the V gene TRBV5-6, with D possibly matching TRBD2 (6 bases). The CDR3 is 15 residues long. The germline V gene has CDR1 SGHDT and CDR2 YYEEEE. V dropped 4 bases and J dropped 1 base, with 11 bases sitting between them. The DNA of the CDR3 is TGTGCCAGCAGCCCCGGAGGGAGGAACACCGGGGAGCTGTTTTTT. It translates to CASSPGGRNTGELFF.

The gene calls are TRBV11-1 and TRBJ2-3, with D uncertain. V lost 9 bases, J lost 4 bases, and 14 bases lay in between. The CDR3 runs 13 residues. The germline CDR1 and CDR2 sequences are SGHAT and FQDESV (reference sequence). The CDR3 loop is CASKTPGADTQYF. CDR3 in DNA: TGTGCCAGTAAGACCCCAGGAGCAGATACGCAGTATTTT. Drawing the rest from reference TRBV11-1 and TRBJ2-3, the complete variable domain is EAEVAQSPRYKITEKSQAVAFWCDPISGHATLYWYRQILGQGPELLVQFQDESVVDDSQLPKDRFSAERLKGVDSTLKIQPAELGDSAMYLCASKTPGADTQYFGPGTRLTVL.

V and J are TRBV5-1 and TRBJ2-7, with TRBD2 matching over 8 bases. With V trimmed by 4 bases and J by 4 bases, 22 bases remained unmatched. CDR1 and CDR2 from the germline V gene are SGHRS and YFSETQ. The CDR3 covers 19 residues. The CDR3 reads CASSVDHAGGLNSPYEQYF. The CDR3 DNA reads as TGCGCCAGCAGCGTCGATCACGCGGGAGGCCTCAACTCCCCTTACGAGCAGTACTTC.

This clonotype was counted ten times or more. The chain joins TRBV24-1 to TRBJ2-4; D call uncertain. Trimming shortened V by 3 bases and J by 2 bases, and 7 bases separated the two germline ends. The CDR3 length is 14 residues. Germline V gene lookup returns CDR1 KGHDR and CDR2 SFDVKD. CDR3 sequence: CATSDRVSKNIQYF. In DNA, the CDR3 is TGTGCCACCAGTGATCGGGTTTCCAAAAACATTCAGTACTTC.